These 3 T cell receptor beta chains came from one sample sequenced in a study of blood T cell repertoires in COVID-19 (dated by TCRdb to between 2020 and 2021). The library came from the immunoSEQ multiplex PCR assay. In TCRdb, the immuneACCESS table is reduced to in-frame sequences with V and J assigned. These tables do not hold every clone; where another copy was compared, an unresolved V gene accounts for under half, and the others remain unexplained. In all, the sample holds 370,000 or so clones, and about 89% of those were seen once. Approximately 1.3% of the sample is taken by the ten largest. Sequencing input: PBMCs or T cells enriched from blood (not recorded which). All receptors come from a man in his thirties or forties who had recovered from COVID-19.

The CDR3 spells CASSQDSGQGASQPQHF. In DNA, the CDR3 is TGCGCCAGCAGCCAAGATTCGGGACAGGGGGCTAGTCAGCCCCAGCATTTT. The chain carries TRBV4-1 and TRBJ1-5, with 12 bases lining up with TRBD1. Per the germline V gene, CDR1 is MGHRA and CDR2 is YSYEKL. The CDR3 has 17 residues. The trim removed 0 bases at V and 6 bases at J, leaving 6 bases unmatched.

The rearrangement links TRBV4-1 to TRBJ2-7, with D perhaps TRBD1 (6 bases). Germline V gene lookup returns CDR1 MGHRA and CDR2 YSYEKL. The CDR3 has 20 amino acids. Trimming took 1 base from V and 2 from J, leaving 27 bases between them. The CDR3 nucleotides are TGCGCCAGCAGCCAAGGATTGACGACTCTCCCGAATGAGGGGGCCTACGAGCAGTACTTC. Its translation: CASSQGLTTLPNEGAYEQYF.

The CDR3 spells CATSRDRGIYQPQHF. CDR3 DNA: TGTGCCACCAGCAGGGACAGGGGGATCTATCAGCCCCAGCATTTT. The rearrangement links TRBV15 to TRBJ1-5; TRBD1 agrees at 10 bases. The germline gives CDR1 LNHNV, CDR2 YYDKDF (reference sequence). V shed 3 bases and J 5 bases; nucleotides not matched to a gene: 4. The CDR3 covers 15 residues.